The 15 T cell receptor beta chains presented below share a single source sample, sequenced in a study of OX40 agonist ivuxolimab in advanced cancers. Clones were read by immunoSEQ multiplex PCR, and TCRdb kept only the in-frame ones, dropping some. Among around 130,000 clones, 93% were seen once, and the ten largest hold 0.15% to 0.17%. The sample in question was CD4+ or CD8+ T cells sorted from blood, obtained in a trial of the OX40 agonist ivuxolimab. These receptors all come from an adult with an advanced solid tumor such as melanoma, head and neck, liver or kidney cancer.

This clone was detected once. The chain uses TRBV6-6 and TRBJ1-1; no reliable D call. This CDR3 comprises 14 residues. Looked up from germline, CDR1 is MNHNY and CDR2 is SVGAGI (reference sequence). V lost 7 bases and J lost 7, with 19 bases in between. The CDR3 loop reads CASNDLNWTNEAFF. CDR3 coding DNA: TGTGCCAGCAACGATCTTAATTGGACGAATGAAGCTTTCTTT.

The V call is TRBV5-8, the J call TRBJ2-5, with no clear D. Trimming left V 0 bases short and J 4 bases short, with 7 bases between. From germline, CDR1 is SGHTS and CDR2 YDEGEE. The CDR3 is made up of 13 amino acids. In nucleotides, the CDR3 is TGTGCCAGCAGCTTGGGCAACGTAGAGACCCAGTACTTC. Amino acid sequence: CASSLGNVETQYF.

This rearrangement joins TRBV7-3 to TRBJ1-2; 9 bases are a match to TRBD1. V trimming: 1 base; J trimming: 2 bases; junction bases outside the gene matches: 2. This CDR3 contains 15 residues. Germline V lookup: CDR1 SGHTA, CDR2 FQGTGA. This chain's CDR3 is CASSLRGTGNYGYTF. Here the CDR3 DNA reads TGTGCCAGCAGCTTAAGGGGGACAGGGAACTATGGCTACACCTTC.

The V call is TRBV21-1, the J call TRBJ1-6; no check of the table's D call, TRBD1, against the DNA was made. TRBV21-1 is a listed pseudogene. The CDR3 covers 18 residues. The CDR3 sequence: CASSKERTGSSYNSPLHF. CDR3 coding DNA: TGTGCCAGCAGCAAAGAACGGACAGGGAGCTCCTATAATTCACCCCTCCACTTT.

Here the CDR3 DNA reads TGTGCCAGCAGTTTCCTTACAGGGGTTAACAATGAGCAGTTCTTC. This codes for CASSFLTGVNNEQFF. The chain combines TRBV2 with TRBJ2-1, with 7 bases fitting TRBD1. This CDR3 spans 15 amino acids. After removal of 5 bases from V and 5 bases from J, the junction contained 9 bases not matched to a gene. Per germline, CDR1 SNHLY and CDR2 FYNNEI. The full variable domain, rest sourced from reference TRBV2 and TRBJ2-1, is EPEVTQTPSHQVTQMGQEVILRCVPISNHLYFYWYRQILGQKVEFLVSFYNNEISEKSEIFDDQFSVERPDGSNFTLKIRSTKLEDSAMYFCASSFLTGVNNEQFFGPGTRLTVL.

The chain uses TRBV5-6 and TRBJ2-1, with 10 bases identical to TRBD2. Per the germline V gene, CDR1 is SGHDT and CDR2 is YYEEEE. The V segment lost 2 bases and the J segment 11 bases; nucleotides outside the gene matches: 10. The CDR3 has 15 amino acids. CDR3 DNA sequence: TGTGCCAGCAGCTTCTTTAACCCAGCGGGAGGGAAGCAGTTCTTC. Protein sequence: CASSFFNPAGGKQFF.

The J gene is TRBJ2-1, the V gene TRBV18, with 8 bases aligning to TRBD1. The CDR3 contains 15 residues. Germline CDR1 reads KGHSH; CDR2 reads LQKENI. The V gene end was trimmed by 3 bases and the J gene end by 3 bases; junction bases not matched to a gene: 4. CDR3: CASSPPGQVYNEQFF. In DNA, the CDR3 is TGTGCCAGCTCACCGCCGGGACAGGTCTACAATGAGCAGTTCTTC.

V is TRBV7-8 and J is TRBJ1-1; a possible D gene is TRBD1 (6 bases). Germline CDR1 reads SGHVS; CDR2 reads FQNEAQ. This CDR3 is 13 amino acids long. V shed 1 base and J shed 4 bases, with 7 bases lying between them. The CDR3, as DNA: TGTGCCAGCAGCTTAGACAGGGCCACTGAAGCTTTCTTT. Its protein is CASSLDRATEAFF.

This clone has just one count. V usage is TRBV6-5 and J usage is TRBJ1-4, with 8 nucleotides matching TRBD1. Per germline, CDR1 MNHEY and CDR2 SVGAGI. This CDR3 contains 15 residues. Trimming removed 7 bases from V and 11 bases from J; junction bases left unmatched: 15. The CDR3 coding sequence is TGTGCCAGCATGAGGACAGGGAACGAGTTAGGGAAACTGTTTTTT. This gives the protein CASMRTGNELGKLFF.

This sequence joins TRBV7-9 and TRBJ2-5; perhaps D is TRBD1 or TRBD2 (6 bases each). V lost 2 bases and J 3 bases, leaving 13 bases between the germline ends. CDR3 length equals 15 residues. CDR1 is SEHNR, CDR2 FQNEAQ, per germline (reference sequence). CDR3 in DNA: TGTGCCAGCAGCTTAAGGGGGGTTGGGGAAGAGACCCAGTACTTC. Translating it yields CASSLRGVGEETQYF.

The rearrangement uses TRBV28 and TRBJ2-1; 11 nucleotides agree with TRBD2. The CDR3 is made up of 17 amino acids. Per the germline V gene, CDR1 is MDHEN and CDR2 is SYDVKM. The V segment lost 2 bases and the J segment 13 bases; nucleotides outside the gene matches: 16. CDR3 coding DNA: TGTGCCAGCAGTTTAGCCAACCCGACTAGCGGGAACACGCCTCAGTTCTTC. This encodes CASSLANPTSGNTPQFF.

The genes are TRBV28 and TRBJ2-2; 10 bases line up with TRBD2. This CDR3 has 16 residues. With 3 bases clipped from V and 5 bases from J, the junction kept 6 bases outside the gene matches. Germline V gene sequence: CDR1 MDHEN, CDR2 SYDVKM. In DNA, the CDR3 is TGTGCCAGCAGTTTCGGAGCGGGGGGGCTGACCGGGGAGCTGTTTTTT. Translated, it gives CASSFGAGGLTGELFF.

This chain joins TRBV2 and TRBJ2-5, with 7 bases aligning to TRBD1. With V trimmed by 7 bases and J by 3 bases, 8 bases remained unmatched. Germline CDR1 and CDR2: SNHLY and FYNNEI. The CDR3 is made up of 14 amino acids. CDR3 sequence reads: CASNQQGVEETQYF. CDR3 nucleotide sequence: TGTGCCAGCAACCAGCAGGGGGTGGAAGAGACCCAGTACTTC.

The chain joins TRBV5-6 to TRBJ1-4; perhaps TRBD1 as D (5 bases). CDR1 is SGHDT and CDR2 is YYEEEE in the germline V gene. V was shortened by 3 bases and J by 7 bases, with 13 bases between the two germline ends. The CDR3 is made up of 14 amino acids. The CDR3 region is CASSSRENSEKLFF. CDR3 coding DNA: TGTGCCAGCAGCTCCAGGGAAAACAGTGAAAAACTGTTTTTT. Filled out from reference TRBV5-6 and TRBJ1-4, the complete variable domain reads DAGVTQSPTHLIKTRGQQVTLRCSPKSGHDTVSWYQQALGQGPQFIFQYYEEEERQRGNFPDRFSGHQFPNYSSELNVNALLLGDSALYLCASSSRENSEKLFFGSGTQLSVL.

The chain recombines TRBV6-1 with TRBJ2-1; 8 bases agree with TRBD1. V gave up 2 bases and J gave up 5 bases; unmatched junction bases: 5. The CDR3 totals 15 residues. Looked up from germline, CDR1 is MNHNS and CDR2 is SASEGT. The CDR3 DNA follows: TGTGCCAGCAGTGAAACAGGGGGGAACAACAATGAGCAGTTCTTC. This encodes CASSETGGNNNEQFF.